These T cell receptor beta chains were read from a single sample in a study of T cell changes during pregnancy in multiple sclerosis. This table comes from immunoSEQ multiplex PCR, and its TCRdb copy is limited to in-frame clones, with some not included. This table has tens of thousands of clones, 94% appearing once. The sample consisted of peripheral blood, taken in the second trimester of pregnancy. Source of these receptors: a female donor in good health, enrolled as a control in a pregnancy study. The CDR3 runs from the conserved cysteine through the conserved F or W. The D gene is left open where the match is weak. Clone size, where shown, is once, few, many, or a class for clones that have expanded.

d_call | j_call | clone_size | v_call | cdr3_nt | cdr3_aa
. | TRBJ2-2 | . | TRBV27 | TGTGCCAGCAGTTTCGAGGGTAAAGGGGAGCTGTTTTTT | CASSFEGKGELFF
TRBD1 | TRBJ2-7 | . | TRBV4-2 | TGTGCCAGCAGCCAAGGCGTAGACAGGGTAAGACTGCAGTACTTC | CASSQGVDRVRLQYF
TRBD1 | TRBJ2-7 | . | TRBV5-1 | TGCGCCAGCAGCGGGCAGGGGGCGATCTACGAGCAGTACTTC | CASSGQGAIYEQYF
. | TRBJ2-7 | . | TRBV28 | TGTGCCAGCGGAGTTTCGTACGAGCAGTACTTC | CASGVSYEQYF
. | TRBJ2-5 | . | TRBV5-6 | TGTGCCAGCAGCACGACAGGACAAGAGACCCAGTACTTC | CASSTTGQETQYF
TRBD1 | TRBJ2-5 | . | TRBV5-6 | TGTGCCAGCAGCTTCATTTCGGGACAGGGGAGAGAGACCCAGTACTTC | CASSFISGQGRETQYF
TRBD1 | TRBJ2-2 | . | TRBV28 | TGTGCCAGCAGTCGGACAGGGGGTTTCAACACCGGGGAGCTGTTTTTT | CASSRTGGFNTGELFF
. | TRBJ2-1 | . | TRBV9 | TGTGCCAGCAGCGTAACGGGAGCGAACAATGAGCAGTTCTTC | CASSVTGANNEQFF
. | TRBJ1-4 | . | TRBV5-1 | TGCGCCAGCCAGCAGGGGCCATTAGCAACTAATGAAAAACTGTTTTTT | CASQQGPLATNEKLFF
. | TRBJ2-2 | . | TRBV30 | TGTGCCTGGAGTTTGGGGGGAGGTGCCACCGGGGAGCTGTTTTTT | CAWSLGGGATGELFF
TRBD2 | TRBJ2-3 | . | TRBV2 | TGTGCCAGCAGTCCCCCCGGACTAGCGGGAGCAGATACGCAGTATTTT | CASSPPGLAGADTQYF
. | TRBJ1-5 | . | TRBV6-4 | TGTGCCAGCAGTGACAGGGCAGGGGGCAATCAGCCCCAGCATTTT | CASSDRAGGNQPQHF
TRBD2 | TRBJ2-7 | . | TRBV7-8 | TGTGCCAGCAGCTTAGCGAAAGGACTAGCGGGAGCCGGCGAGCAGTACTTC | CASSLAKGLAGAGEQYF
. | TRBJ2-7 | . | TRBV19 | TGTGCCAGCAGTGACACCTACGAGCAGTACTTC | CASSDTYEQYF
. | TRBJ1-5 | many | TRBV6-1 | TGTGCCAGCAGTGAAGTGGCCGGGGGCAATCAGCCCCAGCATTTT | CASSEVAGGNQPQHF
TRBD2 | TRBJ2-2 | . | TRBV5-1 | TGCGCCAGCAGCTTGGGAAATCTAGCGGGAGGGCAGGACACCGGGGAGCTGTTTTTT | CASSLGNLAGGQDTGELFF
. | TRBJ2-7 | . | TRBV7-2 | TGTGCCAGCAGCTTAAGGCAGGGGTTAGAGCAGTACTTC | CASSLRQGLEQYF
TRBD2 | TRBJ2-5 | . | TRBV6-5 | TGTGCCAGCAGTTCACTAGCGGGAGGGGGAGAGACCCAGTACTTC | CASSSLAGGGETQYF
TRBD2 | TRBJ2-1 | once | TRBV5-1 | TGCGCCAGCAGCTTGGGACTAGCGGGAGCAGGTGAGCAGTTCTTC | CASSLGLAGAGEQFF
. | TRBJ1-1 | . | TRBV6-6 | TGTGCCAGCAGTTACTCGCTGGGGGGGAACACTGAAGCTTTCTTT | CASSYSLGGNTEAFF
. | TRBJ2-7 | few | TRBV18 | TGTGCCAGCTCAAGACAGAGCTCCTACGAGCAGTACTTC | CASSRQSSYEQYF
TRBD2 | TRBJ2-7 | . | TRBV19 | TGTGCCAGTAGTACCGACACTAACTGGGGGGGCTACGAGCAGTACTTC | CASSTDTNWGGYEQYF
TRBD1 | TRBJ1-3 | . | TRBV7-9 | TGTGCCAGCAGCTTCGGATGGGACAGAGGAGGCTCTGGAAACACCATATATTTT | CASSFGWDRGGSGNTIYF
. | TRBJ1-5 | . | TRBV2 | TGTGCCAGCAGTGATCGGGGGGGACATAGCAATCAGCCCCAGCATTTT | CASSDRGGHSNQPQHF
. | TRBJ1-4 | few | TRBV30 | TGTGCCTGGAGTGCTGGCAGTTTGAATGAAAAACTGTTTTTT | CAWSAGSLNEKLFF
TRBD1 | TRBJ2-7 | . | TRBV29-1 | TGCAGCGTTGATTTGCGGGGACAGGGAGCCTACGAGCAGTACTTC | CSVDLRGQGAYEQYF
. | TRBJ2-7 | . | TRBV6-5 | TGTGCCAGCAGTACGCTAGTTGGCGAGCAGTACTTC | CASSTLVGEQYF
. | TRBJ2-7 | . | TRBV5-4 | TGTGCCAGCAGCTTGGCCGGGAGAGGCCCCTACGAGCAGTACTTC | CASSLAGRGPYEQYF
. | TRBJ1-3 | . | TRBV6-5 | TGTGCCAGCAGTTACTCTTTCGAGGCTGGAAACACCATATATTTT | CASSYSFEAGNTIYF
. | TRBJ2-1 | . | TRBV5-4 | TGTGCCAGCAGCGGGGACAATTACAATGAGCAGTTCTTC | CASSGDNYNEQFF
TRBD1 | TRBJ2-1 | . | TRBV15 | TGTGCCACCAGCAGAATTACCGGGACAGGGGGCAATGAGCAGTTCTTC | CATSRITGTGGNEQFF
. | TRBJ1-4 | . | TRBV28 | TGTGCCAGCAGTTTACGGGGACTTGCAACTAATGAAAAACTGTTTTTT | CASSLRGLATNEKLFF
. | TRBJ1-5 | . | TRBV6-5 | TGTGCCAGCAGTCAGGGTGGCAATCAGCCCCAGCATTTT | CASSQGGNQPQHF
. | TRBJ2-7 | . | TRBV28 | TGTGCCAGCAGTTCAGGGGCGACCTCCTCCTACGAGCAGTACTTC | CASSSGATSSYEQYF
TRBD2 | TRBJ2-7 | . | TRBV25-1 | TGTGCCAGCAGTGGGACTAGCGGGAGCTCCTACGAGCAGTACTTC | CASSGTSGSSYEQYF
TRBD1 | TRBJ2-2 | . | TRBV2 | TGTGCCAGCAGGCCCGGGACAGGGAAAATAGGGGCCGGGGAGCTGTTTTTT | CASRPGTGKIGAGELFF
TRBD1 | TRBJ1-5 | . | TRBV23-1 | TGCGCCAGCAGTCAGCCGGGACAGGCATCCCATAGCAATCAGCCCCAGCATTTT | CASSQPGQASHSNQPQHF
. | TRBJ1-2 | . | TRBV6-6 | TGTGCCAGCAGTTACTCAGAGGGAAACGGCTACACCTTC | CASSYSEGNGYTF
TRBD2 | TRBJ2-4 | . | TRBV28 | TGTGCCAGCAGTTTGGCGGGAGAGGCCAAAAACATTCAGTACTTC | CASSLAGEAKNIQYF
TRBD2 | TRBJ2-5 | once | TRBV27 | TGTGCCAGCTGCGGGGGGGAGACCCAGTACTTC | CASCGGETQYF
. | TRBJ1-1 | . | TRBV6-6 | TGTGCCAGCAGTTACCGGCCAGGGGATGCCACTGAAGCTTTCTTT | CASSYRPGDATEAFF
TRBD2 | TRBJ2-7 | . | TRBV6-6 | TGTGCCAGCAGTTACTACGGACTAGCGGGGGACTACGAGCAGTACTTC | CASSYYGLAGDYEQYF